One TCR beta chain is described in this entry. The sample is drawn from a study of technical replicates of blood from a few donors. Germline lookup yields CDR1 SGHDN and CDR2 FVKESK. The CDR3 loop spans 13 amino acids. Trimming pared 4 bases from V and 5 bases from J, leaving 12 bases between. Libraries were prepared by immunoSEQ multiplex PCR; TCRdb keeps only in-frame clonotypes and omits some of them. Of fewer than 12,000 clones in the sample, about 94% were seen once. This chain links TRBV14 with TRBJ2-7; no definite D call. The clonotype comes from a human donor in good health. Sequencing was done on a sample of PBMCs. The CDR3 reads CASSRESRDEQYF. The CDR3 DNA is TGTGCCAGCAGCCGAGAGTCTCGGGACGAGCAGTACTTC.